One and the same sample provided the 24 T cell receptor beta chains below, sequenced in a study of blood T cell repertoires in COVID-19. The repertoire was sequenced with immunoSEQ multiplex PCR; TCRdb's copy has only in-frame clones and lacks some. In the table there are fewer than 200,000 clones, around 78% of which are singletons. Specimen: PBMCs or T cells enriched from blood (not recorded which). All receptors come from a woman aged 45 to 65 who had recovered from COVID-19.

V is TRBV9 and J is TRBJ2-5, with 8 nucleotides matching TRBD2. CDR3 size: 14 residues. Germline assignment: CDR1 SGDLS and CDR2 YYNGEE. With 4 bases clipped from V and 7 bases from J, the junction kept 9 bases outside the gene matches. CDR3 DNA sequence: TGTGCCAGCAGCCCCGGACTAGCCCAGGGGACCCAGTACTTC. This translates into CASSPGLAQGTQYF.

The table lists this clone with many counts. DNA for the CDR3: TGTGCCAGCAGTGACTCCCAGGGGAGCACAGATACGCAGTATTTT. Amino acids: CASSDSQGSTDTQYF. J is TRBJ2-3 and V is TRBV6-4; a weak D match, TRBD1 (6 bases). CDR1 is MRHNA, CDR2 SNTAGT, per germline. V was pared by 0 bases and J by 0 bases, with 7 bases between. The CDR3 runs 15 residues.

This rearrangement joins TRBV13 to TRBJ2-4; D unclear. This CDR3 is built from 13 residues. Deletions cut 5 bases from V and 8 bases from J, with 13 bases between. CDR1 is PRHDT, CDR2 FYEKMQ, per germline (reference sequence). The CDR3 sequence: CASSPKHMDIQYF. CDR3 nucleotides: TGTGCCAGCAGCCCCAAACACATGGACATTCAGTACTTC.

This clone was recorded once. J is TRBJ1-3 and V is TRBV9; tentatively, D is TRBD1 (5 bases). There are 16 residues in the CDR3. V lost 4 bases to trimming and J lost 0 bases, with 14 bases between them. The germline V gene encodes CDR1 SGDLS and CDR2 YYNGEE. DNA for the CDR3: TGTGCCAGCAGCTCGCGGAGGGGTCTCTCTGGAAACACCATATATTTT. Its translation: CASSSRRGLSGNTIYF.

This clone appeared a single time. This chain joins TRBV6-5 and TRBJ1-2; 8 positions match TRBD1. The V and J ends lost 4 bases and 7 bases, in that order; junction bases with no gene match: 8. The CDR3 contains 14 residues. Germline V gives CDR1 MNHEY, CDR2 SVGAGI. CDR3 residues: CASSFSQGVGGYTF. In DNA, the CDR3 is TGTGCCAGCAGTTTCTCACAGGGGGTCGGTGGCTACACCTTC.

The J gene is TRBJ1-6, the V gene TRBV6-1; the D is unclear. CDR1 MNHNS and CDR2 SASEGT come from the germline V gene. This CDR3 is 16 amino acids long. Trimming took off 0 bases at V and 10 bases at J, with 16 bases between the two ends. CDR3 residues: CASSEARQRAGSPLHF. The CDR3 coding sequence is TGTGCCAGCAGTGAAGCGCGCCAGAGGGCAGGCTCACCCCTCCACTTT.

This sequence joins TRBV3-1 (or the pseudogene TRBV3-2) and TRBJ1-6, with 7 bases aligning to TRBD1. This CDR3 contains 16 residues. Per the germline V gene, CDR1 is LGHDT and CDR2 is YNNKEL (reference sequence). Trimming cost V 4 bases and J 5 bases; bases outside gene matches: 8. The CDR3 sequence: CASSRPLGTDNSPLHF. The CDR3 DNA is TGTGCCAGCAGCCGGCCTTTGGGGACAGATAATTCACCCCTCCACTTT.

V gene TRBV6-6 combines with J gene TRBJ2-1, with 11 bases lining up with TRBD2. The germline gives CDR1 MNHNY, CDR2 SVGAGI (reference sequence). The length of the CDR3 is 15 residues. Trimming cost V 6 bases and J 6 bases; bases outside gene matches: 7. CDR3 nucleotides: TGTGCCAGCAGCCGTACTAGCGGGAGTGGCAATGAGCAGTTCTTC. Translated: CASSRTSGSGNEQFF.

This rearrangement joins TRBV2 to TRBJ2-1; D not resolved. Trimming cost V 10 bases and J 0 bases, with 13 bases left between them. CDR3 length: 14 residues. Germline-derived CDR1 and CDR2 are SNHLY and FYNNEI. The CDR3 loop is CAIQTRSSYNEQFF. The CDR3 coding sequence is TGTGCCATCCAGACTCGGAGCTCCTACAATGAGCAGTTCTTC.

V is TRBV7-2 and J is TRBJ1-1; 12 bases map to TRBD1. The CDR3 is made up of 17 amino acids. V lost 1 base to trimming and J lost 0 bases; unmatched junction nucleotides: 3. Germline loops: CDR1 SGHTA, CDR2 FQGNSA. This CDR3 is CASSLGGTGGLNTEAFF. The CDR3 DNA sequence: TGTGCCAGCAGCTTAGGGGGGACAGGGGGCCTGAACACTGAAGCTTTCTTT.

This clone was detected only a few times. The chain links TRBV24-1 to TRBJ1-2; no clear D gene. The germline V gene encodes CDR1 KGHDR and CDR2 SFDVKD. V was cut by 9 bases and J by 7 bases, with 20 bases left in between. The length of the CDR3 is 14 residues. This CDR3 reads CATHDAGSNSGYTF. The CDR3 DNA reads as TGTGCCACCCACGACGCGGGTTCAAATAGTGGCTACACCTTC.

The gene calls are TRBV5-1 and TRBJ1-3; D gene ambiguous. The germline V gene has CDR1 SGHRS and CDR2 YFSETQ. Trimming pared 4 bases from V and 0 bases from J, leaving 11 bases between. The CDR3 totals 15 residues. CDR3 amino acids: CASSLGGDSGNTIYF. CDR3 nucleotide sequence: TGCGCCAGCAGCCTAGGCGGCGACTCTGGAAACACCATATATTTT.

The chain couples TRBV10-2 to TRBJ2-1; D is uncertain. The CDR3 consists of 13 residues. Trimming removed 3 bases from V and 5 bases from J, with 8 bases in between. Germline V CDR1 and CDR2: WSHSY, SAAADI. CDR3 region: CASSDNRDNEQFF. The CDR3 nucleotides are TGCGCCAGCAGTGATAATCGGGACAATGAGCAGTTCTTC.

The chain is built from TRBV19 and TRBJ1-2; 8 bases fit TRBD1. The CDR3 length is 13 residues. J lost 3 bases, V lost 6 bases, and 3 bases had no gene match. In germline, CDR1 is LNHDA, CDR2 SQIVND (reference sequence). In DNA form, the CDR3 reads TGTGCCAGTAGGGTACAGGGGGACTATGGCTACACCTTC. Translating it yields CASRVQGDYGYTF.

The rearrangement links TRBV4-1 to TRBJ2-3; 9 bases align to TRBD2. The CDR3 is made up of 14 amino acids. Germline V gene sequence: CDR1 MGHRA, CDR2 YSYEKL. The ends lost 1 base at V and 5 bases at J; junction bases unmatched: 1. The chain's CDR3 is CASSQGGGEDTQYF. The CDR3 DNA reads TGCGCCAGCAGCCAAGGCGGGGGGGAAGATACGCAGTATTTT.

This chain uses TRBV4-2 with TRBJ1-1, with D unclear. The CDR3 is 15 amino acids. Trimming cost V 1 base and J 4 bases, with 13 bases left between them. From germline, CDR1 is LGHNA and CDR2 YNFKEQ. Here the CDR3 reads CASSQVSGSRTEAFF. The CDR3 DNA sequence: TGTGCCAGCAGCCAAGTTTCCGGGTCCCGCACTGAAGCTTTCTTT.

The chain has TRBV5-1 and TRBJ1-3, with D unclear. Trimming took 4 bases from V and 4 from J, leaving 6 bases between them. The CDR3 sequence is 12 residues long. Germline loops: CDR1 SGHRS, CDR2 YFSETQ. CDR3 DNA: TGCGCCAGCAGCCCCGGGGGAAACACCATATATTTT. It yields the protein CASSPGGNTIYF.

CDR3 residues: CASSPFADTQYF. Written as DNA, the CDR3 is TGTGCCAGCTCACCCTTCGCAGATACGCAGTATTTT. The chain combines TRBV18 with TRBJ2-3; unclear D gene. Germline V lookup: CDR1 KGHSH, CDR2 LQKENI. This CDR3 region has 12 residues. With 3 bases removed from V and 4 bases from J, the gap between germline ends came to 5 bases.

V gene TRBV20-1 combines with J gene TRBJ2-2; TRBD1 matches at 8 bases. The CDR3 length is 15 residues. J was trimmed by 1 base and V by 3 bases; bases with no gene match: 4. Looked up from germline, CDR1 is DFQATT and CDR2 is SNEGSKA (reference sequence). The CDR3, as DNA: TGCAGTGCTAGTAGGGGGACAGGGAACACCGGGGAGCTGTTTTTT. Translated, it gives CSASRGTGNTGELFF.

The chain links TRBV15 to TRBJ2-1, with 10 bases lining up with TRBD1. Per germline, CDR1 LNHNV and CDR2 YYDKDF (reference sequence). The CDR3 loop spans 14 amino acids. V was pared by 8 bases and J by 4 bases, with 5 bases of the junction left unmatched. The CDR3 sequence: CATLRDRGYNEQFF. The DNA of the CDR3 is TGTGCCACCCTCAGGGACAGGGGTTACAATGAGCAGTTCTTC.

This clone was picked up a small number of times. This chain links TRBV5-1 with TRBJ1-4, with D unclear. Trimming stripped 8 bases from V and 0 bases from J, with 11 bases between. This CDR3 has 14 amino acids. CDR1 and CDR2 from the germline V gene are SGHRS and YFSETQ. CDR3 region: CASRTTSTNEKLFF. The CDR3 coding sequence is TGCGCCAGTAGAACTACCTCAACTAATGAAAAACTGTTTTTT.

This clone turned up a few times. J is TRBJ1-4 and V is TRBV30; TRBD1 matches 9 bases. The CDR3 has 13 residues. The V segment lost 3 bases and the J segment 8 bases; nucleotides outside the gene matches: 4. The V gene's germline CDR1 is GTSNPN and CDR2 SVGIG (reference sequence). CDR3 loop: CAWRGTGTEKLFF. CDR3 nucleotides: TGTGCCTGGAGAGGGACAGGGACCGAAAAACTGTTTTTT.

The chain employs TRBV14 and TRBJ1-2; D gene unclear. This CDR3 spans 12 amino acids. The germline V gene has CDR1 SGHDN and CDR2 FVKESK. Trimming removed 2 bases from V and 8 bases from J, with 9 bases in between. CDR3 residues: CASSQIAKGYTF. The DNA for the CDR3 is TGTGCCAGCAGCCAAATTGCGAAAGGCTACACCTTC.

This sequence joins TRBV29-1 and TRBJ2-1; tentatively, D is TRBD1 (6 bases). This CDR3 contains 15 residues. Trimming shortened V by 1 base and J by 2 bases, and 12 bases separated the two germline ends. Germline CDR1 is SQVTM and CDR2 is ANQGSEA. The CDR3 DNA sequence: TGCAGCGTTGAAGGGGGGCAGGGCCCCTACAATGAGCAGTTCTTC. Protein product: CSVEGGQGPYNEQFF.